This TCR beta chain stems from a study of response to subunit inactivated influenza vaccine. Regarding the study as a whole: Few new T cells, the authors suggested, are recruited by each seasonal influenza vaccination.

TCRdb reprocessed the RT-PCR reads via MiXCR and lists one record per CDR3 protein. The sample has about 500,000 distinct CDR3 sequences, 16% seen once. This clonotype was counted a few times. Antigen: not known. This CDR3 is built from 15 residues. The ends lost 5 bases at V and 3 bases at J; junction bases unmatched: 8. Germline CDR1 DFQATT, CDR2 SNEGSKA (reference sequence). The TCR comes from a man between 45 and 75 years old who received an inactivated influenza vaccine. The J gene is TRBJ2-2, the V gene TRBV20-1, with TRBD2 matching over 8 bases. The sequencing here drew on CD4+ T cells sorted from PBMCs, taken less than 25 months after vaccination. The CDR3 region has the DNA TGCAGTGCTCAAATAAGCGGGAGATACACCGGGGAGCTGTTTTTT. Amino acid sequence: CSAQISGRYTGELFF.